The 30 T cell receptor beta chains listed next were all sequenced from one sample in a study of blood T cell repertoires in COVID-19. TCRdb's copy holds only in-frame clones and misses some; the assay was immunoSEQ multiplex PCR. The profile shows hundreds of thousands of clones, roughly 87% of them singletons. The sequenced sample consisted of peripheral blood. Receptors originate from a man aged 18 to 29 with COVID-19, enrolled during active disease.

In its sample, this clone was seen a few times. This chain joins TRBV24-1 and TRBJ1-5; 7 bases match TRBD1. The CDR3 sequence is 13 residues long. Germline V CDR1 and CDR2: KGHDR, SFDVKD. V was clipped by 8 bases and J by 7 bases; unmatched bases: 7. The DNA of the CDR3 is TGTGCCACCACAGGGGGGTTGGGGCAGCCCCAGCATTTT. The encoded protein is CATTGGLGQPQHF.

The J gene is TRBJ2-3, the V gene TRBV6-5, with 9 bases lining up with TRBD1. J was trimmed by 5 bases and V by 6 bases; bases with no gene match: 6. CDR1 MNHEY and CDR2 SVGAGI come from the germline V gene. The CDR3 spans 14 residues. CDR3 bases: TGTGCCAGCAGCCAACAGGGGGCTTTAGATACGCAGTATTTT. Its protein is CASSQQGALDTQYF.

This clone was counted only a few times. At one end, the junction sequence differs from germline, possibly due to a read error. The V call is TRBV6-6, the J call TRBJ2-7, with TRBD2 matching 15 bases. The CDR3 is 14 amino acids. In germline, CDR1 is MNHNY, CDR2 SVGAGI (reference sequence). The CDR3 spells CASREGTSGRSLGF. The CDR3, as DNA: TGTGCCAGCAGAGAGGGGACTAGCGGGAGGTCCCTGGGATTC.

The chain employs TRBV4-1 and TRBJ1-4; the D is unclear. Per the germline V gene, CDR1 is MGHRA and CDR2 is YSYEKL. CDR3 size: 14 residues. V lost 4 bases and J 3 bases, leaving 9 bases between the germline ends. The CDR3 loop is CASSPTPSNEKLFF. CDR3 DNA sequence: TGCGCCAGCAGCCCAACACCTTCTAATGAAAAACTGTTTTTT.

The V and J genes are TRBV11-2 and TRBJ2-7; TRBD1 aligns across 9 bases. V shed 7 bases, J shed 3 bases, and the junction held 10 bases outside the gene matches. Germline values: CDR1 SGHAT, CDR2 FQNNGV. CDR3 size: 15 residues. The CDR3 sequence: CASNRPGTGIYEQYF. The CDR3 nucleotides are TGTGCCAGCAACCGACCCGGGACAGGGATCTACGAGCAGTACTTC.

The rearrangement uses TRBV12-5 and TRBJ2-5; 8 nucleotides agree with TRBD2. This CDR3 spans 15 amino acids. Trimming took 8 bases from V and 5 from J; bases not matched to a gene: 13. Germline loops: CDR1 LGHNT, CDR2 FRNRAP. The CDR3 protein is CASTLSGGVRETQYF. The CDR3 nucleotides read TGTGCTAGTACCCTATCGGGAGGGGTTCGTGAGACCCAGTACTTC.

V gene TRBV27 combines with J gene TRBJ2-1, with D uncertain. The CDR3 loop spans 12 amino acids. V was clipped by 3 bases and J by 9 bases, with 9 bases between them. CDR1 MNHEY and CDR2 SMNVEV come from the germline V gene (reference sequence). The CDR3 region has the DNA TGTGCCAGCAGTTTTAATCTGGCTGAGCAGTTCTTC. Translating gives CASSFNLAEQFF.

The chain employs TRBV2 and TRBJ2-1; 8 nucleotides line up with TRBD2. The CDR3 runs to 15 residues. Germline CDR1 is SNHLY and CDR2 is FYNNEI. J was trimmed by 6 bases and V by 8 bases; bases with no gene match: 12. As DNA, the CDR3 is TGTGCCAGCTCGCTACTAGCGGCTCTACCCAATGAGCAGTTCTTC. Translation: CASSLLAALPNEQFF. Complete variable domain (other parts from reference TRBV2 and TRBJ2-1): EPEVTQTPSHQVTQMGQEVILRCVPISNHLYFYWYRQILGQKVEFLVSFYNNEISEKSEIFDDQFSVERPDGSNFTLKIRSTKLEDSAMYFCASSLLAALPNEQFFGPGTRLTVL.

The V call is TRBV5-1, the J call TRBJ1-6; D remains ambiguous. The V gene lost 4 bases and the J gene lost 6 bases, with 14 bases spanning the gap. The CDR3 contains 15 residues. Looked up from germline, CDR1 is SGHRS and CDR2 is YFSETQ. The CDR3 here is CASSAEGLGNSPLHF. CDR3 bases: TGCGCCAGCAGCGCCGAGGGCTTGGGTAATTCACCCCTCCACTTT.

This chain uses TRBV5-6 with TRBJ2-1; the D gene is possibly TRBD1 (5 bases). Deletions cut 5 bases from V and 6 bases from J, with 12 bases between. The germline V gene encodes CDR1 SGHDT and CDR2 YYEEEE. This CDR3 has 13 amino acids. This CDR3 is CASSSDSFNEQFF. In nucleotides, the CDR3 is TGTGCCAGCAGTTCTGACAGCTTCAATGAGCAGTTCTTC.

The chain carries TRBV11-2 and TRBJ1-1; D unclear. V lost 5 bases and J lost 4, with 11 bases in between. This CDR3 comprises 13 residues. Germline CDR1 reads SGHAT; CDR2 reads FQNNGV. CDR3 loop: CASSPRMGTEAFF. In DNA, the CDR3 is TGTGCCAGCAGCCCTAGGATGGGCACTGAAGCTTTCTTT.

The chain's CDR3 is CANADTDDTEAFF. In nucleotides, the CDR3 is TGTGCCAACGCTGACACCGATGACACTGAAGCTTTCTTT. The chain couples TRBV10-3 to TRBJ1-1; D gene uncertain. In germline, CDR1 is ENHRY, CDR2 SYGVKD. CDR3 size: 13 residues. Trimming cost V 10 bases and J 3 bases, with 15 bases left between them.

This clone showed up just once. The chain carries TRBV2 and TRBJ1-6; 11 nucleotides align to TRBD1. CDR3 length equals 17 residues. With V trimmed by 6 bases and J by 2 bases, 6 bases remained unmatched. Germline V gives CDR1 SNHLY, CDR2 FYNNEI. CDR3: CASRGGQGATYNSPLHF. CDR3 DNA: TGTGCCAGCAGGGGAGGACAGGGGGCAACCTATAATTCACCCCTCCACTTT.

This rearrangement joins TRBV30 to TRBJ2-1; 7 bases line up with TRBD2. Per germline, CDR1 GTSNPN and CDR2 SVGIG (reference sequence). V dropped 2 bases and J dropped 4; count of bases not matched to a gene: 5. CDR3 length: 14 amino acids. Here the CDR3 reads CAWSPLANYNEQFF. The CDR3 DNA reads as TGTGCCTGGAGTCCACTAGCGAATTACAATGAGCAGTTCTTC.

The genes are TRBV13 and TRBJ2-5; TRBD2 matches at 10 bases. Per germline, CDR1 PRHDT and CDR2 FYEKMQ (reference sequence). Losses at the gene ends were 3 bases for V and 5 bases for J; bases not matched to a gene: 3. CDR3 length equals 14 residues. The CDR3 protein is CASSFSTSGETQYF. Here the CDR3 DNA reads TGTGCCAGCAGCTTTTCGACTAGCGGGGAGACCCAGTACTTC.

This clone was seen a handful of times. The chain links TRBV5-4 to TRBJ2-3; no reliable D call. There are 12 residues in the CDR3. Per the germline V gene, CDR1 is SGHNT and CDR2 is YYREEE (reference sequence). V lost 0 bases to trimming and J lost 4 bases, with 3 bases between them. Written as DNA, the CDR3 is TGTGCCAGCAGCTTGGCGGCAGATACGCAGTATTTT. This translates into CASSLAADTQYF. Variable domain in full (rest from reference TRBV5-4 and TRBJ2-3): ETGVTQSPTHLIKTRGQQVTLRCSSQSGHNTVSWYQQALGQGPQFIFQYYREEENGRGNFPPRFSGLQFPNYSSELNVNALELDDSALYLCASSLAADTQYFGPGTRLTVL.

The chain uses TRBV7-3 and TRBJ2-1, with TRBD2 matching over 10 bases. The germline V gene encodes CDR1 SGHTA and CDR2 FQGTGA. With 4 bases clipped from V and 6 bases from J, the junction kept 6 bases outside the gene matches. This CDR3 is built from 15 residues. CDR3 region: CASSSGLAEINEQFF. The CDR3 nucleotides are TGTGCCAGCAGCTCAGGACTAGCGGAAATCAATGAGCAGTTCTTC.

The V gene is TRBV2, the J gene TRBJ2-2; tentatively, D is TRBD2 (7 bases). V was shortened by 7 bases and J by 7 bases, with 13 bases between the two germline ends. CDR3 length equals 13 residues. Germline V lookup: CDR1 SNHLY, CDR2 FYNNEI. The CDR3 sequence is CASTGGPDGELFF. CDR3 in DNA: TGTGCCAGCACCGGGGGGCCAGACGGGGAGCTGTTTTTT.

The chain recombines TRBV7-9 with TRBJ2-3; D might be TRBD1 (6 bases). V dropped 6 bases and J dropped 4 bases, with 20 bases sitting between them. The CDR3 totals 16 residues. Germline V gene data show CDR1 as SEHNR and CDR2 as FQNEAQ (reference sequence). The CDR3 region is CASRNPGAQGSDTQYF. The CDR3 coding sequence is TGTGCCAGCAGAAACCCGGGCGCACAGGGATCAGATACGCAGTATTTT. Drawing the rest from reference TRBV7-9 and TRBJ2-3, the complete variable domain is DTGVSQNPRHKITKRGQNVTFRCDPISEHNRLYWYRQTLGQGPEFLTYFQNEAQLEKSRLLSDRFSAERPKGSFSTLEIQRTEQGDSAMYLCASRNPGAQGSDTQYFGPGTRLTVL.

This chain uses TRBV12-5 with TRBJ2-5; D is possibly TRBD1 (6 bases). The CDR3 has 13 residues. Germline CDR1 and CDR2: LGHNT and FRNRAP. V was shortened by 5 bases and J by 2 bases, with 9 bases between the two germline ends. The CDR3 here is CASGRDTQETQYF. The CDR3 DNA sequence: TGTGCTAGTGGTCGGGACACACAAGAGACCCAGTACTTC.

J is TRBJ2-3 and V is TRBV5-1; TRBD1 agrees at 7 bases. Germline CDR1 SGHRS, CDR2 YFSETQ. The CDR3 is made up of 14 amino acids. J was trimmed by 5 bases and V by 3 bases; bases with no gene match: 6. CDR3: CASSSGGEGDTQYF. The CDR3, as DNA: TGCGCCAGCAGCTCAGGGGGAGAAGGAGATACGCAGTATTTT.

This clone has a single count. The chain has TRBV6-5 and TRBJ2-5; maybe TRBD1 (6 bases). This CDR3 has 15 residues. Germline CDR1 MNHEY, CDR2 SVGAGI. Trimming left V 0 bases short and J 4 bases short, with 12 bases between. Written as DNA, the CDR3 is TGTGCCAGCAGTTACTCGAAAGGCAGGGGAGAGACCCAGTACTTC. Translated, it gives CASSYSKGRGETQYF.

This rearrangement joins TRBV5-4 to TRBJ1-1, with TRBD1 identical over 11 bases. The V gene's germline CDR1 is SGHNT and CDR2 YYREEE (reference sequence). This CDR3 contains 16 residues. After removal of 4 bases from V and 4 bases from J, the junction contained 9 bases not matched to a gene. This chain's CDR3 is CASSPGDRGKGTEAFF. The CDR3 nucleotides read TGTGCCAGCAGCCCAGGGGACAGGGGGAAAGGCACTGAAGCTTTCTTT.

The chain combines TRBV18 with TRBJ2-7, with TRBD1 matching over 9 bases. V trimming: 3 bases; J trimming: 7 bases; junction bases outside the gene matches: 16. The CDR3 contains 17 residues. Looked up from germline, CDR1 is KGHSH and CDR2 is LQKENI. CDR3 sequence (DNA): TGTGCCAGCTCACCGAATTCAGGGGGACAGGGTACAAGTGAGCAGTACTTC. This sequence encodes CASSPNSGGQGTSEQYF. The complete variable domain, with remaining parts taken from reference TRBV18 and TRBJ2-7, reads NAGVMQNPRHLVRRRGQEARLRCSPMKGHSHVYWYRQLPEEGLKFMVYLQKENIIDESGMPKERFSAEFPKEGPSILRIQQVVRGDSAAYFCASSPNSGGQGTSEQYFGPGTRLTVT.

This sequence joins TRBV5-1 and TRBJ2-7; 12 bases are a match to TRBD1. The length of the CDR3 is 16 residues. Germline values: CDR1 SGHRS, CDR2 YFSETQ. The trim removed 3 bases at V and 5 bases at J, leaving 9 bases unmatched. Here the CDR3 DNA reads TGCGCCAGCAGCTCTAACCCCGGGACAGGGGGCAACGAGCAGTACTTC. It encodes CASSSNPGTGGNEQYF.

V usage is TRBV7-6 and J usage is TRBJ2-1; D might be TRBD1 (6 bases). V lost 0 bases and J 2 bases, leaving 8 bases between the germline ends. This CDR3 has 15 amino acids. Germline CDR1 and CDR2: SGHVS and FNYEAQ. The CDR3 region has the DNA TGTGCCAGCAGCTTAGCAGGGGGTGCCTACAATGAGCAGTTCTTC. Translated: CASSLAGGAYNEQFF.

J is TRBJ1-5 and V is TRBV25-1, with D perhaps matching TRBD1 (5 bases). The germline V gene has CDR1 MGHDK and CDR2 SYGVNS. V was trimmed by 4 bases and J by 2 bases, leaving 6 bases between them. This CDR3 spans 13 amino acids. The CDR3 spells CASSVGGNQPQHF. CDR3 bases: TGTGCCAGCAGTGTAGGGGGCAATCAGCCCCAGCATTTT.

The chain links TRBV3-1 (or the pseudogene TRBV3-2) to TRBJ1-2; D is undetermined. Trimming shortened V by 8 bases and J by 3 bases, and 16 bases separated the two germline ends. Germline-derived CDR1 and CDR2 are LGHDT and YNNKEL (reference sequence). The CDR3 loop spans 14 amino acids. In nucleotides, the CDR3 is TGTGCCAGCCGGCGACGGGGAGTGGACTATGGCTACACCTTC. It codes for CASRRRGVDYGYTF.

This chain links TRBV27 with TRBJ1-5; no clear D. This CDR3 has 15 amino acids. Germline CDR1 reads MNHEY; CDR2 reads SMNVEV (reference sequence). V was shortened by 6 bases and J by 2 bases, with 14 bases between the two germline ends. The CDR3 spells CASRIGLMGNQPQHF. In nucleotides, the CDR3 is TGTGCCAGCAGAATTGGGCTTATGGGCAATCAGCCCCAGCATTTT.

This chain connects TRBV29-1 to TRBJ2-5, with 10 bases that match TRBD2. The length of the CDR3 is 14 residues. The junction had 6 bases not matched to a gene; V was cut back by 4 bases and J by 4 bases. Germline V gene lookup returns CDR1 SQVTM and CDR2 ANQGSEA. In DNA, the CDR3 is TGCAGCGTTGTAGAGCGGGGGGGGTTAGAGACCCAGTACTTC. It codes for CSVVERGGLETQYF.